This T cell receptor beta chain was captured in a study of blood T cell repertoires in COVID-19. This CDR3 is built from 18 residues. Germline CDR1 reads SGHRS; CDR2 reads YFSETQ. With 0 bases clipped from V and 6 bases from J, the junction kept 11 bases outside the gene matches. Sequenced by immunoSEQ multiplex PCR; TCRdb stores in-frame clones only, minus some. The sample holds 190,000 or so clones, 80% to 90% seen once. Sequencing input: PBMCs or T cells enriched from blood (not recorded which). This TCR was sampled from a man in his late teens or twenties with acute COVID-19. The chain uses TRBV5-1 and TRBJ2-1; 11 positions match TRBD2. CDR3 sequence reads: CASSLGLLLAGDLNEQFF. CDR3 in DNA: TGCGCCAGCAGCTTGGGCCTCCTACTAGCGGGAGACCTCAATGAGCAGTTCTTC.